The next 5 T cell receptor beta chains were all read from a single sample in a study of T cell changes during pregnancy in multiple sclerosis. Using immunoSEQ multiplex PCR, the repertoire was profiled, and TCRdb retains in-frame clones only, with some absent. The repertoire consists of more than 55,000 clones, with 92% occurring once and the leading ten covering 1.5% to 2%. Sequencing was performed on peripheral blood, taken in the first trimester of pregnancy. These receptors were taken from a female donor in good health, enrolled as a control in a pregnancy study.

As DNA, the CDR3 is TGTGCCAGCAGTTTGATCGGTAGCACAGATACGCAGTATTTT. It encodes CASSLIGSTDTQYF. The genes are TRBV27 and TRBJ2-3; D is undetermined. Trimming stripped 3 bases from V and 0 bases from J, with 7 bases between. The CDR3 consists of 14 residues. The germline V gene has CDR1 MNHEY and CDR2 SMNVEV (reference sequence).

The rearrangement joins TRBV5-4 to TRBJ2-1, with a possible D match to TRBD1 (5 bases). This CDR3 spans 15 amino acids. Germline V lookup: CDR1 SGHNT, CDR2 YYREEE (reference sequence). With 1 base removed from V and 9 bases from J, the gap between germline ends came to 17 bases. The DNA of the CDR3 is TGTGCCAGCAGCTTGTCGGCTACCGGTCAGGGTGAGCAGTTCTTC. As protein: CASSLSATGQGEQFF.

This clone was seen only a few times. The J gene is TRBJ2-1, the V gene TRBV6-1, with D possibly being TRBD1 (7 bases). Germline-derived CDR1 and CDR2 are MNHNS and SASEGT. The V end was cut by 2 bases, the J end by 7 bases, with 15 bases between. CDR3 length equals 15 residues. The CDR3 coding sequence is TGTGCCAGCAGTGAACAGGAGGGGGCGGGGAATGAGCAGTTCTTC. This encodes CASSEQEGAGNEQFF.

The chain joins TRBV27 to TRBJ2-2, with TRBD2 matching 7 bases. Germline values: CDR1 MNHEY, CDR2 SMNVEV (reference sequence). V dropped 6 bases and J dropped 0; count of bases not matched to a gene: 4. This CDR3 contains 15 residues. CDR3 in DNA: TGTGCCAGCAGAAGGGAGGGGACGAACACCGGGGAGCTGTTTTTT. Encoded protein: CASRREGTNTGELFF.

Here the CDR3 reads CASSARQPQETQYF. The CDR3 nucleotides are TGTGCCAGCAGCGCAAGACAGCCCCAAGAGACCCAGTACTTC. The chain recombines TRBV9 with TRBJ2-5, with D possibly matching TRBD1 (5 bases). Germline loops: CDR1 SGDLS, CDR2 YYNGEE. CDR3 length: 14 amino acids. The ends were cut back, 3 bases at V and 1 base at J, with 10 bases in the middle.